The 27 T cell receptor beta chains listed next were all sequenced from one sample in a study of blood T cell repertoires in COVID-19. Produced via immunoSEQ multiplex PCR; TCRdb's table is partial and in-frame only. Of about 110,000 clones detected, approximately 90% appear once; the ten largest clones hold about 1.1%. The specimen sequenced was peripheral blood. These receptors were obtained from a human donor in a cohort sampled during active COVID-19.

The chain couples TRBV7-2 to TRBJ2-7; TRBD1 agrees at 8 bases. The CDR3 loop spans 15 amino acids. Germline V gene lookup returns CDR1 SGHTA and CDR2 FQGNSA. J lost 5 bases, V lost 3 bases, and 9 bases had no gene match. The CDR3 DNA is TGTGCCAGCAGCTTCTACCGGACAGGGCAGCACGAGCAGTACTTC. Translating gives CASSFYRTGQHEQYF.

The chain carries TRBV24-1 and TRBJ2-1, with 9 bases aligning to TRBD2. Germline V gene lookup returns CDR1 KGHDR and CDR2 SFDVKD. Unmatched junction bases numbered 6, after V lost 3 bases and J lost 7 bases. The length of the CDR3 is 15 residues. The CDR3 bases are TGTGCCACCAGTGATCCCGTAGCGGGGGTGAATGAGCAGTTCTTC. It translates to CATSDPVAGVNEQFF.

The chain is built from TRBV19 and TRBJ2-2, with 10 bases lining up with TRBD2. V lost 5 bases, J lost 2 bases, and 8 bases stayed unmatched. CDR1 is LNHDA, CDR2 SQIVND, per germline (reference sequence). CDR3 length equals 17 residues. The CDR3: CASSPRTSGANTGELFF. The CDR3 DNA is TGTGCCAGTAGTCCCCGAACTAGCGGGGCAAACACCGGGGAGCTGTTTTTT.

The V gene is TRBV12-3 or TRBV12-4, the J gene TRBJ2-1, with D unclear. Trimming removed 3 bases from V and 4 bases from J, with 7 bases in between. The CDR3 loop spans 13 amino acids. CDR3 bases: TGTGCCAGCAGTTTTAGTCTATACAATGAGCAGTTCTTC. Translating gives CASSFSLYNEQFF.

The V call is TRBV5-1, the J call TRBJ2-5, with D tentatively TRBD1 (6 bases). The CDR3 runs 14 residues. Germline V CDR1 and CDR2: SGHRS, YFSETQ. The V gene lost 2 bases and the J gene lost 2 bases, with 10 bases spanning the gap. CDR3 bases: TGCGCCAGCAGCTTCGGGACACTTCAAGAGACCCAGTACTTC. Its translation: CASSFGTLQETQYF.

The rearrangement links TRBV19 to TRBJ1-4; D perhaps matches TRBD1 (5 bases). This CDR3 contains 17 residues. Germline CDR1 and CDR2: LNHDA and SQIVND (reference sequence). The germline V and J ends were trimmed by 3 bases and 11 bases, with 25 bases remaining between them. The CDR3 region has the DNA TGTGCCAGTAGTATGGGGGGGACGACGGAGTTCCTCCGGAAACTGTTTTTT. Translating it yields CASSMGGTTEFLRKLFF.

The chain uses TRBV7-3 and TRBJ2-2; TRBD1 agrees at 8 bases. V lost 5 bases, J lost 4 bases, and 3 bases stayed unmatched. This CDR3 is built from 14 residues. The V gene's germline CDR1 is SGHTA and CDR2 FQGTGA. The chain's CDR3 is CASSPTGGTGELFF. The CDR3 nucleotides are TGTGCCAGCAGCCCTACAGGGGGCACCGGGGAGCTGTTTTTT.

The rearrangement joins TRBV19 to TRBJ1-5, with TRBD1 identical over 9 bases. There are 15 residues in the CDR3. The J segment lost 2 bases and the V segment lost 4 bases, leaving 3 bases of the junction unmatched. In germline, CDR1 is LNHDA, CDR2 SQIVND (reference sequence). This CDR3 is CASSTRTGGNQPQHF. Here the CDR3 DNA reads TGTGCCAGTAGTACTAGGACAGGGGGCAATCAGCCCCAGCATTTT.

This clone was found once. The rearrangement joins TRBV28 to TRBJ1-2; TRBD1 is a possible D gene (5 bases). Looked up from germline, CDR1 is MDHEN and CDR2 is SYDVKM. Trimming stripped 2 bases from V and 4 bases from J, with 8 bases between. There are 13 residues in the CDR3. The CDR3 loop is CASSLLTVYGYTF. The CDR3 nucleotides read TGTGCCAGCAGTTTACTGACAGTCTATGGCTACACCTTC.

The chain combines TRBV14 with TRBJ2-2, with D possibly TRBD1 on 5 matching bases. The CDR3 has 16 amino acids. Trimming removed 5 bases from V and 4 bases from J, with 17 bases in between. Per germline, CDR1 SGHDN and CDR2 FVKESK. The CDR3 here is CASSDNRIWGTGELFF. The DNA for the CDR3 is TGTGCCAGCAGCGATAACAGGATCTGGGGCACCGGGGAGCTGTTTTTT.

This rearrangement joins TRBV9 to TRBJ2-1; 8 positions match TRBD1. Germline CDR1 is SGDLS and CDR2 is YYNGEE. J lost 6 bases, V lost 4 bases, and 9 bases had no gene match. This CDR3 has 15 amino acids. In nucleotides, the CDR3 is TGTGCCAGCAGCCCGGGGACAGGAAGACTCAATGAGCAGTTCTTC. Translating it yields CASSPGTGRLNEQFF. Based on the CDR3 plus reference TRBV9 and TRBJ2-1, the full variable domain is DSGVTQTPKHLITATGQRVTLRCSPRSGDLSVYWYQQSLDQGLQFLIQYYNGEERAKGNILERFSAQQFPDLHSELNLSSLELGDSALYFCASSPGTGRLNEQFFGPGTRLTVL.

In its sample, this clone was seen once. The gene calls are TRBV18 and TRBJ1-1; tentative D call: TRBD1 (6 bases). V was cut by 5 bases and J by 1 base, with 11 bases left in between. The CDR3 covers 14 residues. Germline V lookup: CDR1 KGHSH, CDR2 LQKENI. CDR3 sequence: CASSTLDRNTEAFF. The CDR3, as DNA: TGTGCCAGCTCAACCTTGGACAGGAACACTGAAGCTTTCTTT.

The chain uses TRBV3-1 (or the pseudogene TRBV3-2) and TRBJ1-1; D is unresolved. The CDR3 contains 15 residues. Germline-derived CDR1 and CDR2 are LGHDT and YNNKEL (reference sequence). Trimming pared 0 bases from V and 3 bases from J, leaving 11 bases between. CDR3 residues: CASSQDVGRHTEAFF. CDR3 nucleotides: TGTGCCAGCAGCCAAGATGTAGGGAGACACACTGAAGCTTTCTTT.

V gene TRBV28 combines with J gene TRBJ2-1; 14 bases line up with TRBD2. The CDR3 runs 18 residues. CDR1 is MDHEN, CDR2 SYDVKM, per germline. Losses at the gene ends were 5 bases for V and 1 base for J; bases not matched to a gene: 7. This chain's CDR3 is CASSPLGLAGVSYNEQFF. The DNA for the CDR3 is TGTGCCAGCAGTCCCCTGGGACTAGCGGGAGTGTCCTACAATGAGCAGTTCTTC.

As to this clone: Sequence at one end of the junction differs from germline and may be a read error. This sequence joins TRBV2 and TRBJ2-4; TRBD1 is a possible D gene (5 bases). The V gene's germline CDR1 is SNHLY and CDR2 FYNNEI. The length of the CDR3 is 13 residues. The CDR3 coding sequence is TGTGCCAGCAGGGAAGGGGCAGCTGGTTCACAGTACTTC. The encoded protein is CASREGAAGSQYF.

The rearrangement links TRBV2 to TRBJ2-7; weak D call: TRBD1 (6 bases). Per the germline V gene, CDR1 is SNHLY and CDR2 is FYNNEI. V was pared by 6 bases and J by 2 bases, with 17 bases between. CDR3 size: 15 residues. In nucleotides, the CDR3 is TGTGCCAGCAGGGTAGCTAGGGACACTCCCTACGAGCAGTACTTC. It yields the protein CASRVARDTPYEQYF. The variable domain in full, with the rest retrieved from reference TRBV2 and TRBJ2-7, is EPEVTQTPSHQVTQMGQEVILRCVPISNHLYFYWYRQILGQKVEFLVSFYNNEISEKSEIFDDQFSVERPDGSNFTLKIRSTKLEDSAMYFCASRVARDTPYEQYFGPGTRLTVT.

The rearrangement uses TRBV9 and TRBJ2-1; 7 nucleotides match TRBD2. Trimming cost V 0 bases and J 1 base; bases outside gene matches: 1. Germline assignment: CDR1 SGDLS and CDR2 YYNGEE. This CDR3 is built from 15 residues. CDR3 residues: CASSVGGRSYNEQFF. Here the CDR3 DNA reads TGTGCCAGCAGCGTAGGCGGGAGATCCTACAATGAGCAGTTCTTC.

This clone turned up a few times. This sequence joins TRBV7-9 and TRBJ1-4; D is unresolved. Trimming cost V 0 bases and J 8 bases, with 7 bases left between them. There are 13 residues in the CDR3. Germline assignment: CDR1 SEHNR and CDR2 FQNEAQ (reference sequence). This CDR3 reads CASSLASGEKLFF. The DNA of the CDR3 is TGTGCCAGCAGCTTAGCATCGGGGGAAAAACTGTTTTTT.

The chain joins TRBV19 to TRBJ1-1; perhaps TRBD1 as D (5 bases). The CDR3 contains 11 residues. V was clipped by 5 bases and J by 11 bases, with 12 bases between them. Germline-derived CDR1 and CDR2 are LNHDA and SQIVND (reference sequence). In DNA form, the CDR3 reads TGTGCCAGTAGTTTGGGCAAGGGGGCTTTCTTT. Residues: CASSLGKGAFF.

V usage is TRBV7-2 and J usage is TRBJ1-2; the D is unclear. CDR3 length: 14 residues. V was shortened by 2 bases and J by 3 bases, with 10 bases between the two germline ends. Germline V gene data show CDR1 as SGHTA and CDR2 as FQGNSA. CDR3 loop: CASSLPGLHYGYTF. For the CDR3, the DNA is TGTGCCAGCAGCTTACCGGGATTGCACTATGGCTACACCTTC.

The rearrangement links TRBV18 to TRBJ2-7; D is possibly TRBD1 (6 bases). The CDR3 totals 14 residues. Trimming stripped 3 bases from V and 6 bases from J, with 15 bases between. Germline V gene sequence: CDR1 KGHSH, CDR2 LQKENI. CDR3 residues: CASSPRQVVGEQYF. CDR3 nucleotide sequence: TGTGCCAGCTCACCCCGACAGGTCGTAGGCGAGCAGTACTTC.

The CDR3 region has the DNA TGTGCCAGTAGAGACACAGGCGTCCTCGCTGGCTACACCTTC. This translates into CASRDTGVLAGYTF. The J gene is TRBJ1-2, the V gene TRBV19, with D tentatively TRBD1 (5 bases). CDR3 size: 14 residues. V dropped 6 bases and J dropped 7 bases, with 18 bases sitting between them. Germline loops: CDR1 LNHDA, CDR2 SQIVND (reference sequence).

The chain has TRBV9 and TRBJ2-3; the match to TRBD2 covers 7 bases. J gave up 2 bases and V 3 bases, and 6 bases lay outside the gene matches. Germline V gives CDR1 SGDLS, CDR2 YYNGEE. The CDR3 extends over 15 amino acids. The DNA for the CDR3 is TGTGCCAGCAGCGGAGACGGGACTACCACAGATACGCAGTATTTT. It yields the protein CASSGDGTTTDTQYF.

The V and J genes are TRBV24-1 and TRBJ2-2; 8 bases align to TRBD1. The CDR3 has 16 amino acids. With 6 bases clipped from V and 4 bases from J, the junction kept 9 bases outside the gene matches. Germline V CDR1 and CDR2: KGHDR, SFDVKD. The CDR3 DNA is TGTGCCACCAGTCCCCCCAGGGGGCTGGGCACCGGGGAGCTGTTTTTT. This sequence encodes CATSPPRGLGTGELFF.

Concerning this clone: Additional DNA sequences in this sample encode the identical CDR3. The chain links TRBV28 to TRBJ2-3; D possibly corresponds to TRBD2 (6 bases). Germline CDR1 MDHEN, CDR2 SYDVKM. V dropped 2 bases and J dropped 0 bases, with 6 bases sitting between them. This CDR3 has 14 amino acids. CDR3 nucleotide sequence: TGTGCCAGCAGTTTAGGAGGGAGCACAGATACGCAGTATTTT. The encoded protein is CASSLGGSTDTQYF.

V usage is TRBV7-3 and J usage is TRBJ2-3; TRBD2 matches at 8 bases. Trimming took 1 base from V and 1 from J; bases not matched to a gene: 4. This CDR3 region has 16 residues. The germline gives CDR1 SGHTA, CDR2 FQGTGA. The CDR3 reads CASSLRGAGGTDTQYF. In DNA, the CDR3 is TGTGCCAGCAGCTTAAGGGGAGCGGGGGGCACAGATACGCAGTATTTT.

This chain links TRBV6-6 with TRBJ1-1, with a tentative D call TRBD1 (6 bases). The CDR3 is 13 residues long. Germline CDR1 reads MNHNY; CDR2 reads SVGAGI (reference sequence). Trimming stripped 2 bases from V and 5 bases from J, with 9 bases between. CDR3 sequence: CASSYEGGTEAFF. The CDR3 region has the DNA TGTGCCAGCAGTTACGAGGGGGGGACTGAAGCTTTCTTT.